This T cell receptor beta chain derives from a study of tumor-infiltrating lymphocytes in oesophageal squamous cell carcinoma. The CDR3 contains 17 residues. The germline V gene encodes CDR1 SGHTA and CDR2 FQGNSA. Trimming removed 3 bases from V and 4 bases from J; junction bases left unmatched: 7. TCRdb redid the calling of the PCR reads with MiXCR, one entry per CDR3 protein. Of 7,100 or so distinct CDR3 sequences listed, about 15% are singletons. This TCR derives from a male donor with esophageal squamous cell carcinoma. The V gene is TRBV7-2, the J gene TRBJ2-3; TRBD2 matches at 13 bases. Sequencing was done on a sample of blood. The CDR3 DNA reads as TGTGCCAGCAGCTTTACCGGGACTAGCGGGGTGGCAGATACGCAGTATTTT. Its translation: CASSFTGTSGVADTQYF.